This TCR beta chain was documented in a study of T cell responses to AZD1222 COVID-19 vaccine. In the case of this clone: The antigen is undetermined.

The study, taken as a whole, reports: Donors in the cohort were predominantly white British and more often female, and clonal diversity was possibly underestimated. Nearly half of the spike-specific TCRs reportedly recognize variant regions that carry no mutations. Baseline seropositives among AZD1222 recipients totaled only six or seven. Spike-specific TCR breadth and depth grew following two AZD1222 doses.

J lost 8 bases, V lost 4 bases, and 9 bases had no gene match. The CDR3 is made up of 16 amino acids. Germline CDR1 and CDR2: ENHRY and SYGVKD. Generated by immunoSEQ multiplex PCR, the TCRdb table keeps only in-frame clones and is missing some. The top ten hold roughly 0.51% of the sample, which has roughly 260,000 clones, approximately 93% seen once. The sequenced sample was peripheral blood, obtained on day 0 of AZD1222 vaccination. The V call is TRBV10-3, the J call TRBJ1-4, with TRBD1 identical over 11 bases. The sequence was collected from an adult in good health. CDR3 DNA: TGTGCCATCAGTGCAGCACCGGGACAGGGGGGGGAAAAACTGTTTTTT. Its translation: CAISAAPGQGGEKLFF.